This TCR beta chain was recorded in a study of blood T cell repertoires in COVID-19. Study-wide context: Researchers got acute and convalescent COVID-19 samples from the United States, Italy and Spain. PBMCs, B-cell-depleted T cells, or T cells provided the cDNA or gDNA that made up the material.

The CDR3 spans 14 residues. V was clipped by 3 bases and J by 12 bases, with 18 bases between them. The germline V gene has CDR1 MDHEN and CDR2 SYDVKM. Per the original data handling: From reference gene primer amplification, estimates of nucleated cell counts were derived. TCRdb's table, derived via immunoSEQ multiplex PCR, lists solely in-frame clones and lacks some. The V and J calls and clone size were taken over from that table, and D and trimming were inferred from the DNA. The sample consists of 300,000 to 450,000 clones, 85% of them appearing once. The sequence was collected from a woman younger than 35 with acute or convalescent COVID-19. The sample consisted of peripheral blood. V is TRBV28 and J is TRBJ1-5; D not resolved. This CDR3 is CASSFPATRGLQHF. For the CDR3, the DNA is TGTGCCAGCAGTTTCCCGGCGACCCGGGGTCTCCAGCATTTT.